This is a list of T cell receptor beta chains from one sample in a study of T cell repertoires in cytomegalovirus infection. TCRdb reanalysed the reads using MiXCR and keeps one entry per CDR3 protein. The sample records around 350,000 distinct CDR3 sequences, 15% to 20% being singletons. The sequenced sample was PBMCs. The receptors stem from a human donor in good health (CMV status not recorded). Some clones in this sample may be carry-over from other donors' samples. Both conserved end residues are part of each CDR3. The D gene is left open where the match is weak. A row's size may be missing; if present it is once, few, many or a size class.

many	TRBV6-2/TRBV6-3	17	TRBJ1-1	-	TGTGCCAGCAGTCAGCTCCTCCTCCGGGATAGAAACACTGAAGCTTTCTTT	CASSQLLLRDRNTEAFF
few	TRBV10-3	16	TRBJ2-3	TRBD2	TGTGCCATCAGAGCAGGACTAGCGGGACCTACAGATACGCAGTATTTT	CAIRAGLAGPTDTQYF
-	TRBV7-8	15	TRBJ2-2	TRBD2	TGTGCCAGCAGGCCGCGGGGGACGAACACCGGGGAGCTGTTTTTT	CASRPRGTNTGELFF
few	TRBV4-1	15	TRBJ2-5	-	TGCGCCAGCAGTCTCCCGGGGGTCTCTGGAGAGACCCAGTACTTC	CASSLPGVSGETQYF
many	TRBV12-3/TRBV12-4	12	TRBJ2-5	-	TGTGCCAGCAAAGGGACTGGTGAGACCCAGTACTTC	CASKGTGETQYF
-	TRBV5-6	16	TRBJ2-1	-	TGTGCCAGCAGCGGGGTGACTGGGAGCTCCTACAATGAGCAGTTCTTC	CASSGVTGSSYNEQFF
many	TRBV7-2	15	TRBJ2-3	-	TGTGCCAGCAGCTCTTCGCCGGGGCTCACAGATACGCAGTATTTT	CASSSSPGLTDTQYF
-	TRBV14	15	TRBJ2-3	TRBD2	TGTGCCAGCAGCCTCAGTCTAGCGGACACAGATACGCAGTATTTT	CASSLSLADTDTQYF
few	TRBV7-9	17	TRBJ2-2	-	TGTGCCAGCAGCCAGATCCCCCAGGGTCTGAACACCGGGGAGCTGTTTTTT	CASSQIPQGLNTGELFF
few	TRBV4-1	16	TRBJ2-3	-	TGCGCCAGCAGCCAAGGGGGGGGGGGCACGACAGATACGCAGTATTTT	CASSQGGGGTTDTQYF
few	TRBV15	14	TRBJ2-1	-	TGTGCCACCAGCAGAGATCCTAGCGTGGGTGAGCAGTTCTTC	CATSRDPSVGEQFF
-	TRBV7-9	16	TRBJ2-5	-	TGTGCCAGCAGCTTATTGTTCATGGACAACCAAGAGACCCAGTACTTC	CASSLLFMDNQETQYF
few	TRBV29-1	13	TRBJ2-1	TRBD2	TGCAGCGTTTATAGCGGGGGGGGTTTTGAGCAGTTCTTC	CSVYSGGGFEQFF
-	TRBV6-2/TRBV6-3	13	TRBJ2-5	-	TGTGCCAGCAGTATCCGAGAGCAAGAGACCCAGTACTTC	CASSIREQETQYF
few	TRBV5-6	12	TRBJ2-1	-	TGTGCCAGCAGCGCTAGGACTCGTGAGCAGTTCTTC	CASSARTREQFF
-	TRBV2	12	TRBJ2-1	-	TGTGCCGGGACCCCGGACCTCAATGAGCAGTTCTTC	CAGTPDLNEQFF
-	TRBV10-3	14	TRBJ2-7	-	TGTGCCATCAGTGAGTCGACGACAGCCTACGAGCAGTACTTC	CAISESTTAYEQYF
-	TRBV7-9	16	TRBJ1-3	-	TGTGCCAGCAGCTCCCGGGGAGCCAACTCTGGAAACACCATATATTTT	CASSSRGANSGNTIYF
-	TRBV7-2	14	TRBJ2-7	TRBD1	TGTGCCAGCAGCTTCGGGACAGCCTCCTACGAGCAGTACTTC	CASSFGTASYEQYF
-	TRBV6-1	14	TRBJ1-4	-	TGTGCCAGCGGCGGGGGGACAATTAGGGAAAAACTGTTTTTT	CASGGGTIREKLFF
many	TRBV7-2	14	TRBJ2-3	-	TGTGCCAGCAGCTTCATCAGAAGGGTTGATACGCAGTATTTT	CASSFIRRVDTQYF
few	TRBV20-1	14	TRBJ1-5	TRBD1	TGCAGTGCTACCGGACAGGGAGGCAATCAGCCCCAGCATTTT	CSATGQGGNQPQHF
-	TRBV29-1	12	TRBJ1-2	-	TGCAGCGTCGAGCGCATACTCTATGGTTACACCTTC	CSVERILYGYTF
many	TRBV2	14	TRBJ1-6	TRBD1	TGTGCCAGCAGCTCCGGGACAGGGTCGTCACCCCTCCACTTT	CASSSGTGSSPLHF
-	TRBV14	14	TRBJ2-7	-	TGTGCCAGCAGCCCCCAATGGAAGAGGGAGGAACAGTACTTC	CASSPQWKREEQYF
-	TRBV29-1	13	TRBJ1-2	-	TGCAGCGTTGAAGGAGGTGGGGGGGGGGGCTACACCTTC	CSVEGGGGGGYTF
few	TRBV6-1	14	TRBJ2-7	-	TGTGCCAGCAGTGAAGCGGGGATGATCTACGAGCAGTACTTC	CASSEAGMIYEQYF
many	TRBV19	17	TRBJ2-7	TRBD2	TGTGCCAGTAGTATAGTCGCCCTAGCGGAACATTCCTACGAGCAGTACTTC	CASSIVALAEHSYEQYF
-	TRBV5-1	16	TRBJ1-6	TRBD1	TGCGCCAGCAGCTCCACAGGGGTTTCCTATAATTCACCCCTCCACTTT	CASSSTGVSYNSPLHF
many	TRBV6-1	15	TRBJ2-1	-	TGTGCCAGCAGCCCCGGACACGCGGCCAACAATGAGCAGTTCTTC	CASSPGHAANNEQFF
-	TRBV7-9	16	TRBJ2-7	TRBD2	TGTGCCAGCAGCTTAGACGGATTAGCGGGAGGCCACGAGCAGTACTTC	CASSLDGLAGGHEQYF
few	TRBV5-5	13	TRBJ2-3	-	TGTGCCAGCAGCTTGGGTTTTCCAGATACGCAGTATTTT	CASSLGFPDTQYF
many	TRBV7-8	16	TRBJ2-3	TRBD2	TGTGCCAGCAGCTTTAGCGGGGCTACTAGCACAGATACGCAGTATTTT	CASSFSGATSTDTQYF
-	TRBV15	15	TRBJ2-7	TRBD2	TGTGCCACCAGCAGAGCCGGGACTAGCCGGTACGAGCAGTACTTC	CATSRAGTSRYEQYF
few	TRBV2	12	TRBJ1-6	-	TGTGCCAGCAAGTCTTATAATTCACCCCTCCACTTT	CASKSYNSPLHF
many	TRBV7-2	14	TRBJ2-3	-	TGTGCCAGCAGCTTAGTTGACCGCACAGATACGCAGTATTTT	CASSLVDRTDTQYF
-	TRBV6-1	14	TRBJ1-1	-	TGTGCCAGCAGTGCTCAGAGTATCAACACTGAAGCTTTCTTT	CASSAQSINTEAFF